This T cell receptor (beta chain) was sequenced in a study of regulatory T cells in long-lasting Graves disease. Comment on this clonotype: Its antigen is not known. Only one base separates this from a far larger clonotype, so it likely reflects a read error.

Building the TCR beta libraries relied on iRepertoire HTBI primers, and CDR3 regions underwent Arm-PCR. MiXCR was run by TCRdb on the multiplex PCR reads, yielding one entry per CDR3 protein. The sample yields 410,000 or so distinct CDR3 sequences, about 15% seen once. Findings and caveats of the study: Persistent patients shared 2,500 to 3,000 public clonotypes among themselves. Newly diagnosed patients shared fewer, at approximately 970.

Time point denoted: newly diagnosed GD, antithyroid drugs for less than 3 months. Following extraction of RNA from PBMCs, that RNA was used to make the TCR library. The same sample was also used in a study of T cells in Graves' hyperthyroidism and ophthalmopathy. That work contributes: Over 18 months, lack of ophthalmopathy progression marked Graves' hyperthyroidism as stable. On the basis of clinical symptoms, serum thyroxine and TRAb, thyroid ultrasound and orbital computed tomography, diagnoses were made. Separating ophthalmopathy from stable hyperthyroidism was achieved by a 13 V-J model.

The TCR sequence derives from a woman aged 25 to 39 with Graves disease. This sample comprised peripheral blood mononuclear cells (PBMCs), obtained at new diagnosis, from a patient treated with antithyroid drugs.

CDR3 loop: CATTGPRTPGELLF. CDR3 in DNA: TGTGCCACCACCGGGCCCCGAACGCCCGGGGAGCTGCTTTTT. This chain uses TRBV7-9 with TRBJ2-2, with D perhaps TRBD2 (5 bases). The CDR3 has 14 residues. The V gene's germline CDR1 is SEHNR and CDR2 FQNEAQ (reference sequence). The complete variable domain, with remaining parts taken from reference TRBV7-9 and TRBJ2-2, reads DTGVSQNPRHKITKRGQNVTFRCDPISEHNRLYWYRQTLGQGPEFLTYFQNEAQLEKSRLLSDRFSAERPKGSFSTLEIQRTEQGDSAMYLCATTGPRTPGELLFGEGSRLTVL.